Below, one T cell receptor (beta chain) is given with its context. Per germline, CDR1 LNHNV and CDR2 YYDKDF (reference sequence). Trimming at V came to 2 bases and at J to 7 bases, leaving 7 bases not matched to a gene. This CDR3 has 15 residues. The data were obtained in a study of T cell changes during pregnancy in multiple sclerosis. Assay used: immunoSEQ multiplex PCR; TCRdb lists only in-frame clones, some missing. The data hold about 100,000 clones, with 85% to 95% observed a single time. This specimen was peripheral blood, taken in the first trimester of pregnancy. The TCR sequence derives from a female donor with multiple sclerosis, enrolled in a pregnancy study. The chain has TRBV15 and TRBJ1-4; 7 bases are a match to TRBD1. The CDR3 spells CATSRPTGISEKLFF. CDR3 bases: TGTGCCACCAGCAGACCGACAGGGATCAGTGAAAAACTGTTTTTT.